This T cell receptor (beta chain) was captured in a study of T-cell memory formation after mild COVID-19 (dated by TCRdb to the early 2020s). For the wider study: Most TCR sequence clusters were specific to one of the two donors. Longitudinal TCRalpha and TCRbeta repertoire sequencing tracked T-cell clones expanding and contracting after mild COVID-19 in a couple of donors. The cohort comprised two young, previously healthy adult volunteers, one female and one male. Here is what the overall study found, with its caveats: Whether the second-wave clones peaking on day 37 were SARS-CoV-2 specific was not confirmed. Some responding clones were found in pre-infection memory, which suggests that pre-existing cross-reactive memory T cells took part in the SARS-CoV-2 response. Balanced CD4/CD8 phenotypes were observed for clones contracting from day 15 to 85, whereas a bias towards CD4+ was observed for a second wave of clones expanding from day 15 to 37. The study included only a couple of mild cases, and larger cohorts that include severe cases with pre-infection samples were judged to be necessary. Contracting CD4+ clones turned up mainly in the CM and EM memory subsets, whereas EMRA was where CD8+ clones were enriched.

Sequencing relied on an Illumina NovaSeq 6000. Using 5'RACE with constant-segment primers, TCRalpha and TCRbeta cDNA libraries were constructed, with sample barcodes and unique molecular identifiers added in the process. Trizol reagent was used to extract RNA from every sample. Libraries were amplified in two PCR steps, with a second sample barcode and Illumina TruSeq adapters added in the second step. The libraries were sequenced on an Illumina NovaSeq using 2 x 150 bp paired-end reads. Processing in the source paper ran as follows. Reads were demultiplexed and collapsed into UMI-guided consensus sequences with migec v1.2.7. With mixcr v2.1.11, UMI consensuses were aligned to TRA and TRB V and J templates and assembled into clonotypes. Clonotypes were classified as expanded or contracted when called significant by both edgeR and NoisET, with noise models trained on biological replicates. For edgeR calls, the thresholds were a false discovery rate-adjusted p below 0.01 and a log2 fold-change of 1. As an exploratory analysis of dynamics, PCA with hierarchical clustering was applied to max-normalized trajectories of the 1000 most abundant clonotypes. Each responding clone was given a CD4 or CD8 phenotype based on the CD4+ and CD8+ repertoires, which had been sequenced separately. The raw public reads went through TCRdb reprocessing: fastp at Q25, MiXCR clone calling, in-frame beta chains kept. Entries are consolidated by CDR3 protein sequence, retaining the most common genes and DNA. The V and J calls reflect TCRdb's pipeline rather than the authors' work. Present in this sample are around 310,000 distinct CDR3 sequences, more than 20% of which were seen just once. Of the sample, around 20% falls within the top ten clones.

Concerning this clonotype itself: The target of this receptor is not known. No clone much larger than this one lies a single base away; base qualities are absent.

The cysteine opens and the phenylalanine closes a CDR3 of 15 amino acids. Of the read, only the CDR3 DNA is kept; its 45 bases are in frame from base 1. The trim is 0 bases for V and 4 bases for J, with a gap of 9 bases between the germline ends. The CDR1 and CDR2 encoded by the germline V gene are MGHRA and YSYEKL. Ficoll-Paque density gradient centrifugation was the method used to isolate PBMCs. This sequence originates from a man aged 18 to 30 who had mild COVID-19 (a few samples of this study predate the infection). The sample titles of this study are shuffled in the database, so cell type and time point are left out; the donor was told from shared clones. The V and J genes are TRBV4-1 and TRBJ2-2; a tentative D call is TRBD2 (6 bases match). The specimen sequenced was PBMCs or a T cell subset sorted from them (not recorded which). The DNA sequence is as follows: TGCGCCAGCAGCCAAGAGGAGGGAAGCACCGGGGAGCTGTTTTTT. Translation gives CASSQEEGSTGELFF.